Listed below are T cell receptor beta chains from one sample, sequenced in a study of metastatic and nonmetastatic thyroid tumors. TCRdb re-called the PCR reads via MiXCR. The repertoire has fewer than 40,000 clones, 20% to 25% of them found once; the top ten carry approximately 3%. Input material: tumor tissue. These receptors came from a male donor with papillary thyroid cancer or a benign thyroid nodule (not recorded which). Some clones in this sample may be carry-over from other donors' samples. The CDR3 runs from the conserved cysteine through the conserved F or W. The D gene is left open where the match is weak. Expanded clones are given a class, and other clones once, few, many or no size at all.

TRBV5-1	TRBJ2-7	TRBD2	.	CASSLETSGATYEQYF	TGCGCCAGCAGCTTGGAGACTAGCGGGGCCACCTACGAGCAGTACTTC
TRBV12-3/TRBV12-4	TRBJ1-5	.	many	CASSLARDNSNQPQHF	TGTGCCAGCAGTTTAGCGCGGGACAATAGCAATCAGCCCCAGCATTTT
TRBV7-2	TRBJ2-5	TRBD2	.	CASSLGGTSGRGETQYF	TGTGCCAGCAGCTTAGGCGGGACTAGCGGGAGGGGGGAGACCCAGTACTTC
TRBV20-1	TRBJ2-3	TRBD1	few	CSIERQGHSQDTQYF	TGCAGCATAGAGAGACAGGGGCATTCGCAAGATACGCAGTATTTT
TRBV20-1	TRBJ2-2	.	.	CSARRQGNTGELFF	TGCAGTGCTAGGCGGCAGGGGAACACCGGGGAGCTGTTTTTT
TRBV6-1	TRBJ2-2	TRBD2	many	CASSFASGTTGELFF	TGTGCCAGCAGTTTCGCTAGCGGGACCACCGGGGAGCTGTTTTTT
TRBV24-1	TRBJ2-1	TRBD2	many	CATSDSSGLAGAADEQFF	TGTGCCACCAGTGATTCCTCGGGACTAGCGGGAGCCGCTGATGAGCAGTTCTTC
TRBV6-1	TRBJ2-7	.	few	CASNGAGHGEYEQYF	TGTGCCAGCAATGGTGCGGGACATGGCGAGTACGAGCAGTACTTC
TRBV5-1	TRBJ2-5	TRBD1	many	CASSLGDRVWETQYF	TGCGCCAGCAGCTTGGGGGACAGGGTGTGGGAGACCCAGTACTTC
TRBV4-1	TRBJ2-7	.	.	CASSRPVLGYGQYF	TGCGCCAGCAGCCGTCCGGTACTAGGATACGGGCAGTACTTC
TRBV20-1	TRBJ2-7	TRBD2	medium-sized	CSARPTGTRYEQYF	TGCAGTGCTAGACCTACCGGGACTAGGTACGAGCAGTACTTC
TRBV7-9	TRBJ2-5	.	.	CASRWAPGENQYF	TGTGCCAGCAGATGGGCCCCAGGGGAGAACCAGTACTTC
TRBV11-1	TRBJ1-5	TRBD1	.	CASSVGTGHNQPQHF	TGTGCCAGCAGCGTTGGGACAGGGCACAATCAGCCCCAGCATTTT
TRBV20-1	TRBJ2-3	.	many	CSASGRAWDTQYF	TGCAGTGCTAGTGGTCGCGCTTGGGATACGCAGTATTTT
TRBV6-2/TRBV6-3	TRBJ2-1	.	medium-sized	CASSRANYNEQFF	TGTGCCAGCAGTCGTGCCAACTACAATGAGCAGTTCTTC
TRBV20-1	TRBJ2-7	.	medium-sized	CSAKSRIDYEQYF	TGCAGTGCTAAGTCCCGTATCGACTACGAGCAGTACTTC